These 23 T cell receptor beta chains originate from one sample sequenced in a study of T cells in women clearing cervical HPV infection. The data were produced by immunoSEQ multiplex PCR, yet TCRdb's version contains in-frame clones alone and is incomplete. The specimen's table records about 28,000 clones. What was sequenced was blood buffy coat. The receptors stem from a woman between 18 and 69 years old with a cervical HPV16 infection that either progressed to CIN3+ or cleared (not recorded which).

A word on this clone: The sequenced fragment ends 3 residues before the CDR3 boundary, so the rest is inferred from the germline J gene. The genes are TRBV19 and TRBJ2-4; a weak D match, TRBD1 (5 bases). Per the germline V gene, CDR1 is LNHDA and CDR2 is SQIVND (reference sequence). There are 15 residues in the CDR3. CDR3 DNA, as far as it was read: TGTGCCAGTATGGTTAGGGAACAGGCTAACTATGGT. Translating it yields CASMVREQANYG. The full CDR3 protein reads CASMVREQANYGQYF. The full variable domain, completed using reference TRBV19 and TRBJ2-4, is DGGITQSPKYLFRKEGQNVTLSCEQNLNHDAMYWYRQDPGQGLRLIYYSQIVNDFQKGDIAEGYSVSREKKESFPLTVTSAQKNPTAFYLCASMVREQANYGQYFGAGTRLSVL.

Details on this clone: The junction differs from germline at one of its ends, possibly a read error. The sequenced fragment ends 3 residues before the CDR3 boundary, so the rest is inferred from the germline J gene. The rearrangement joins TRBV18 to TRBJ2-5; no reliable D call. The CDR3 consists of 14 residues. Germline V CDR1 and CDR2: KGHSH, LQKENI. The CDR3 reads CASSPVGSQKTQYF. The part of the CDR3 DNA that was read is TGTGCCAGCTCACCAGTAGGTAGCCAAAAGACC. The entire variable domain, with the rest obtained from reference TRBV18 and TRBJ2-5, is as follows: NAGVMQNPRHLVRRRGQEARLRCSPMKGHSHVYWYRQLPEEGLKFMVYLQKENIIDESGMPKERFSAEFPKEGPSILRIQQVVRGDSAAYFCASSPVGSQKTQYFGPGTRLLVL.

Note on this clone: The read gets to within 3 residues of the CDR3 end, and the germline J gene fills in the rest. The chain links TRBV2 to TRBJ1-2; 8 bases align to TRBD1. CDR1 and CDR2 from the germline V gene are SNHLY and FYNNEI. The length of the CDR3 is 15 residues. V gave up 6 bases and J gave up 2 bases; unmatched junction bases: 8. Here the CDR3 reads CASRSQGGTNYGYTF. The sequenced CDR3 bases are TGTGCCAGCAGATCACAGGGGGGGACAAACTATGGC.

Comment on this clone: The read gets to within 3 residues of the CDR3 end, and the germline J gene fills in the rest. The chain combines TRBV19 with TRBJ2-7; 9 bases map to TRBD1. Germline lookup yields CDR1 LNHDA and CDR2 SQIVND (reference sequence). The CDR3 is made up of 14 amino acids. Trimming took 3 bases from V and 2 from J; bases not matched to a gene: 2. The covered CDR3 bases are TGTGCCAGTAGTATGGGGACAGGGCCCTACGAG. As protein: CASSMGTGPYE. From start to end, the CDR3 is CASSMGTGPYEQYF.

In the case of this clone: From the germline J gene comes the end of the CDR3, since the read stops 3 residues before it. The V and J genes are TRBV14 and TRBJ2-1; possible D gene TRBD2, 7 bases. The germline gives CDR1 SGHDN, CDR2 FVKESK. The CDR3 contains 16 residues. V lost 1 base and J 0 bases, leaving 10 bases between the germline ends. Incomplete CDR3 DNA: TGTGCCAGCAGCCAAGTAGGGGGGGCCTCCTACAATGAG. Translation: CASSQVGGASYNE. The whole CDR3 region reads CASSQVGGASYNEQFF.

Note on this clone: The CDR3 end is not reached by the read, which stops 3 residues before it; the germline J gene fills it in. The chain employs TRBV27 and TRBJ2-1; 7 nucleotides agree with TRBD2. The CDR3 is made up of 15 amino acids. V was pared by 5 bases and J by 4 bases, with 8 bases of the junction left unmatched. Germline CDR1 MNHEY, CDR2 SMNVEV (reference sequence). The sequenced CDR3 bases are TGTGCCAGCAGTCCCAGTTCAGCGGGGTACAATGAG. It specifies CASSPSSAGYNE. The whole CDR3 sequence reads CASSPSSAGYNEQFF.

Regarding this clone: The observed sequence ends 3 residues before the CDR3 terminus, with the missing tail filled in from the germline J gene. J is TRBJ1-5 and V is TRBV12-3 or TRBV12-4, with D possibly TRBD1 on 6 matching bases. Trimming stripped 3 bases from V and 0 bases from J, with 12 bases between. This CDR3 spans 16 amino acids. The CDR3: CASSFMDRYSNQPQHF. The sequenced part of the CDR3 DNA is TGTGCCAGCAGTTTTATGGACAGATATAGCAATCAGCCC.

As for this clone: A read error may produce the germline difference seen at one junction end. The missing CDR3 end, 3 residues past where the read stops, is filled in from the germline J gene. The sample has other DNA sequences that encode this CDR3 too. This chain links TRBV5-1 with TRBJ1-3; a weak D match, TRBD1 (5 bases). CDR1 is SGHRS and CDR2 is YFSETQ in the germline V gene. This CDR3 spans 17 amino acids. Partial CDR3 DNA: TGCGCCAGCAGCTTGGGAGCAGGGAGGATCGCTGGAAACACA. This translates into CASSLGAGRIAGNT. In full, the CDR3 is CASSLGAGRIAGNTIYF.

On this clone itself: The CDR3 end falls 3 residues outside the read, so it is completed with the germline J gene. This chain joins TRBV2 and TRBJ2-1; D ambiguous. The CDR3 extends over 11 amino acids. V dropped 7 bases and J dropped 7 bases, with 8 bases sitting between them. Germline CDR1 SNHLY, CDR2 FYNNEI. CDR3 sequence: CASTPRNEQFF. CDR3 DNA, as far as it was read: TGTGCCAGCACGCCGCGTAATGAG.

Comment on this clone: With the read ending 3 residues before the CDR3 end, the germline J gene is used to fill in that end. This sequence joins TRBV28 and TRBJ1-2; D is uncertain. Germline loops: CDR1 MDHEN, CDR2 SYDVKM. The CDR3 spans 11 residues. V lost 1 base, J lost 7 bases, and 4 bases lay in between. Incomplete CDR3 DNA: TGTGCCAGCAGTTTATTGCGTGGC. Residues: CASSLLRG. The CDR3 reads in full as CASSLLRGYTF.

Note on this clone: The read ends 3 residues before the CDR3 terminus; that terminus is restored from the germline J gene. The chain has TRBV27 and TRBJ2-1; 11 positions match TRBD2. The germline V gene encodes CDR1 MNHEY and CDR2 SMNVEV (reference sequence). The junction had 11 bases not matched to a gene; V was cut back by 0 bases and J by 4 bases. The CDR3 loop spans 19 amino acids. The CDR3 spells CASSLSTPLAGVLYNEQFF. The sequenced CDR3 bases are TGTGCCAGCAGTTTATCCACCCCACTAGCGGGGGTCCTATACAATGAG.

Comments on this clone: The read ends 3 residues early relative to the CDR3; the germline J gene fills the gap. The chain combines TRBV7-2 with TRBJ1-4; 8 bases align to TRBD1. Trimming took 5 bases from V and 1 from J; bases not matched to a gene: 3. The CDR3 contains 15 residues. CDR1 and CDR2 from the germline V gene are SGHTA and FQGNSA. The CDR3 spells CASSLTGETNEKLFF. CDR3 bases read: TGTGCCAGCAGCCTGACAGGGGAAACTAATGAAAAA.

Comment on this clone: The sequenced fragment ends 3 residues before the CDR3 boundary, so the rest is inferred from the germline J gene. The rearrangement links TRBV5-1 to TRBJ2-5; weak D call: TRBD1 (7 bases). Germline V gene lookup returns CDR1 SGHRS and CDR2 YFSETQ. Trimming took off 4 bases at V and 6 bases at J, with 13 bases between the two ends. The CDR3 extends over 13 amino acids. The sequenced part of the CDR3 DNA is TGCGCCAGCAGCCCGCGGGACAGACAGACC. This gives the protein CASSPRDRQT. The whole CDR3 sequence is CASSPRDRQTQYF.

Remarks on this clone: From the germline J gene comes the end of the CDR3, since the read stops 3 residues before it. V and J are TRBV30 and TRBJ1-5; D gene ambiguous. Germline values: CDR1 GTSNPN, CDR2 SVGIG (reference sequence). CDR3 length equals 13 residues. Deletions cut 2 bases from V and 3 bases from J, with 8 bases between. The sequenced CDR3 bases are TGTGCCTGGAGTCCAGGTACCAATCAGCCC. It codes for CAWSPGTNQP. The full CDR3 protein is CAWSPGTNQPQHF.

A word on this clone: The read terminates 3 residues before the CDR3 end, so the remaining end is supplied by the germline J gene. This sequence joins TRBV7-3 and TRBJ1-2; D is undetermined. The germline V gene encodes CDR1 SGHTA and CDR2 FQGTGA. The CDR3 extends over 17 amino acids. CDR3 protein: CASSFQPQGFQADTYTF. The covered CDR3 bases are TGTGCCAGCAGCTTCCAACCTCAAGGTTTTCAGGCAGATACC.

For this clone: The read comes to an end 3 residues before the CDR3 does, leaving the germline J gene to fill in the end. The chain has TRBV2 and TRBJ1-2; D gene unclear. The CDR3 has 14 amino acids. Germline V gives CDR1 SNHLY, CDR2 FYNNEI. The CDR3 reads CASQLATHTDTYTF. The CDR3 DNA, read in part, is TGTGCCAGTCAACTAGCGACCCACACAGATACC.

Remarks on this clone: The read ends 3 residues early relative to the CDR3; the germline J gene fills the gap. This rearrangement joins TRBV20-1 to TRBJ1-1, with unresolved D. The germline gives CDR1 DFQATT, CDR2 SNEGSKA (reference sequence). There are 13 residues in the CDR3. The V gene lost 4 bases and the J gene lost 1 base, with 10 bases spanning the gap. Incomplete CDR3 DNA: TGCAGTGCTATAGGAGCGGCGAACACTGAA. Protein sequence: CSAIGAANTE. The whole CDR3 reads CSAIGAANTEAFF.

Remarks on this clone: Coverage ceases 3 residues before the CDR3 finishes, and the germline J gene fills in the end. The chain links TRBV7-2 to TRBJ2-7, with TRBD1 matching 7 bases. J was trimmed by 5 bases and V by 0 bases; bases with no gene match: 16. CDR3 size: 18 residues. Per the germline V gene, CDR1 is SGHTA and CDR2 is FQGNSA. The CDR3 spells CASSLAWGISRGFDEQYF. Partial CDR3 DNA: TGTGCCAGCAGCTTAGCGTGGGGGATCAGCAGGGGGTTCGACGAG. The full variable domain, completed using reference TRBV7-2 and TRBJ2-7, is GAGVSQSPSNKVTEKGKDVELRCDPISGHTALYWYRQSLGQGLEFLIYFQGNSAPDKSGLPSDRFSAERTGGSVSTLTIQRTQQEDSAVYLCASSLAWGISRGFDEQYFGPGTRLTVT.

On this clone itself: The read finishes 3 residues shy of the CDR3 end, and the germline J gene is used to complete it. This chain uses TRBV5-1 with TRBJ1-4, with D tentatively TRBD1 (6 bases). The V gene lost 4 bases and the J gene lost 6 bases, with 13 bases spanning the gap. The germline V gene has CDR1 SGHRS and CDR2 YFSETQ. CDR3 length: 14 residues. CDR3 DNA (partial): TGCGCCAGCAGCGCCTCAGGGGATGATGAAAAA. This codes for CASSASGDDEK. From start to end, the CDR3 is CASSASGDDEKLFF.

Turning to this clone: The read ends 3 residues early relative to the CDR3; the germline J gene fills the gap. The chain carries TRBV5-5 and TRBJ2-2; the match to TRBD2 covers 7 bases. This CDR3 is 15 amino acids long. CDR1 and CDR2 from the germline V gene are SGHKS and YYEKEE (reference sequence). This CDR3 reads CASSLSGTKESPLFF. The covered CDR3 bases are TGTGCCAGCAGCTTGTCGGGGACTAAGGAATCACCG. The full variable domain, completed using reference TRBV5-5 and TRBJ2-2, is DAGVTQSPTHLIKTRGQQVTLRCSPISGHKSVSWYQQVLGQGPQFIFQYYEKEERGRGNFPDRFSARQFPNYSSELNVNALLLGDSALYLCASSLSGTKESPLFFGEGSRLTVL.

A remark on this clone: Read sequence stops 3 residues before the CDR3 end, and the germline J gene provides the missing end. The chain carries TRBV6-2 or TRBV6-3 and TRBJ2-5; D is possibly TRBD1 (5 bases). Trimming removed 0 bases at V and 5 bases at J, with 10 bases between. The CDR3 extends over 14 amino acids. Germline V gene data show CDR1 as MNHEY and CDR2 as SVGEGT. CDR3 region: CASSYSNRLETQYF. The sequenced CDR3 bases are TGTGCCAGCAGTTACTCGAACAGGTTGGAGACC.

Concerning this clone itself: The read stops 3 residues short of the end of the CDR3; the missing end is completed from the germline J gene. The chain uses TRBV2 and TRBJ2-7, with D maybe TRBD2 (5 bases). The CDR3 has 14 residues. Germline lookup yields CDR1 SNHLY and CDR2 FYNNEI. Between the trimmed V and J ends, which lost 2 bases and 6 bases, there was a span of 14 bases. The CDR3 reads CASSERTLLAEQYF. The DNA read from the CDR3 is TGTGCCAGCAGTGAACGGACCCTCCTAGCCGAG. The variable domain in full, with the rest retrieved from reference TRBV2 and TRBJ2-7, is EPEVTQTPSHQVTQMGQEVILRCVPISNHLYFYWYRQILGQKVEFLVSFYNNEISEKSEIFDDQFSVERPDGSNFTLKIRSTKLEDSAMYFCASSERTLLAEQYFGPGTRLTVT.

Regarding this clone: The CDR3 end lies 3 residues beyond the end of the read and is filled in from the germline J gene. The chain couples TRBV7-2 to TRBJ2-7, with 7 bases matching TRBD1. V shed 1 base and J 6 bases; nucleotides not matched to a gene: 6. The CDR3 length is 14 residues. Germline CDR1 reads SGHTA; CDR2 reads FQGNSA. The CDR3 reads CASSLDGYRGEQYF. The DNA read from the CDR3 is TGTGCCAGCAGCTTAGATGGGTACAGGGGCGAG.